The 7 T cell receptor beta chains below all came from one sample that was sequenced in a study of vaccination effects on CD4 cells after COVID-19. These receptors' targets are unknown. The table came from immunoSEQ multiplex PCR; TCRdb's copy has only in-frame clones and leaves some out. The profile shows under 55,000 clones, about 70% of them singletons. Researchers isolated CD4+ T cells once roughly nine days of culture had elapsed. Of the BNT162b2 and mRNA-1273 vaccines, participants received two doses of one or the other. This material consisted of CD4+ T cells from PBMCs cultured without peptide, taken after COVID-19 vaccination. These receptors were collected from a human donor who received a COVID-19 vaccine.

This chain connects TRBV24-1 to TRBJ1-4; TRBD1 aligns across 7 bases. Germline-derived CDR1 and CDR2 are KGHDR and SFDVKD. CDR3 size: 18 residues. V trimming: 7 bases; J trimming: 0 bases; junction bases outside the gene matches: 13. The DNA for the CDR3 is TGTGCCACCAGCCAACTGACAGGGACGTCTGCAACTAATGAAAAACTGTTTTTT. Its translation: CATSQLTGTSATNEKLFF.

This clone was seen more than once but under ten times. The chain recombines TRBV6-5 with TRBJ2-7, with TRBD1 identical over 9 bases. Trimming took 0 bases from V and 2 from J; bases not matched to a gene: 2. CDR3 length equals 15 residues. From germline, CDR1 is MNHEY and CDR2 SVGAGI. In DNA form, the CDR3 reads TGTGCCAGCAGTTACTCTCGGACAGGGGCCTACGAGCAGTACTTC. Protein sequence: CASSYSRTGAYEQYF.

The chain employs TRBV19 and TRBJ1-1, with a weak D call TRBD1 (5 bases). The CDR3 runs to 15 residues. The germline V and J ends were trimmed by 0 bases and 5 bases, with 13 bases remaining between them. CDR1 and CDR2 from the germline V gene are LNHDA and SQIVND (reference sequence). CDR3 DNA: TGTGCCAGTAGTATAGAGGATCCAGGGAGAACTGAAGCTTTCTTT. This codes for CASSIEDPGRTEAFF.

The chain recombines TRBV5-1 with TRBJ2-1; TRBD2 matches at 7 bases. CDR1 and CDR2 (germline): SGHRS, YFSETQ. V was pared by 4 bases and J by 7 bases, with 14 bases of the junction left unmatched. This CDR3 spans 16 amino acids. This CDR3 reads CASSRYAGVIENEQFF. CDR3 DNA sequence: TGCGCCAGCAGCCGGTACGCGGGAGTCATCGAAAATGAGCAGTTCTTC.

This clone was seen a single time. The chain carries TRBV7-2 and TRBJ2-3; 7 nucleotides match TRBD2. This CDR3 region has 19 residues. The V gene's germline CDR1 is SGHTA and CDR2 FQGNSA. Trimming took 5 bases from V and 2 from J; bases not matched to a gene: 19. CDR3 sequence (DNA): TGTGCCAGCAGCGGACGGGAGGTGTCGCGGGGGACTATCACAGATACGCAGTATTTT. Its protein product is CASSGREVSRGTITDTQYF.

The V call is TRBV19, the J call TRBJ1-5; possibly TRBD1 for D (6 bases). Germline V gene sequence: CDR1 LNHDA, CDR2 SQIVND (reference sequence). The V and J ends lost 3 bases and 0 bases respectively, with 21 bases between them. The CDR3 extends over 19 amino acids. CDR3 sequence (DNA): TGTGCCAGTAGTATCAATCCTAGGGGGGCAGATGATAGCAATCAGCCCCAGCATTTT. Its protein is CASSINPRGADDSNQPQHF.

The V and J genes are TRBV7-9 and TRBJ2-2, with TRBD1 as a possible D gene (5 bases). Trimming took off 7 bases at V and 6 bases at J, with 24 bases between the two ends. This CDR3 has 17 amino acids. The germline V gene has CDR1 SEHNR and CDR2 FQNEAQ (reference sequence). The CDR3 DNA follows: TGTGCCAGCACCCCCCAAGTGGCCCAAGGGGTGGCCGGGGAGCTGTTTTTT. This sequence encodes CASTPQVAQGVAGELFF.